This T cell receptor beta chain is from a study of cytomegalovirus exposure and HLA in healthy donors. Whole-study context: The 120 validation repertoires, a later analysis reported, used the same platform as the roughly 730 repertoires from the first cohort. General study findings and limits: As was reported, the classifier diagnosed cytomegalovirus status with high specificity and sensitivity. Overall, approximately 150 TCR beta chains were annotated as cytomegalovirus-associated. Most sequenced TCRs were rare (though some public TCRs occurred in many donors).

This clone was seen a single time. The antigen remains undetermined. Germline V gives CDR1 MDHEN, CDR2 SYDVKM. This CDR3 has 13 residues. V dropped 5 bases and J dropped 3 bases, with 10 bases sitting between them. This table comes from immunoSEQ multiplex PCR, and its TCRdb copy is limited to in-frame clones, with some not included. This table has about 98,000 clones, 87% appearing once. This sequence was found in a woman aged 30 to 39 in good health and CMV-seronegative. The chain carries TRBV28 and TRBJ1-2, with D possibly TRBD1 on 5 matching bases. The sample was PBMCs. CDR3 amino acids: CASSVRVYYGYTF. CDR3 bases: TGTGCCAGCAGTGTCAGGGTGTACTATGGCTACACCTTC.